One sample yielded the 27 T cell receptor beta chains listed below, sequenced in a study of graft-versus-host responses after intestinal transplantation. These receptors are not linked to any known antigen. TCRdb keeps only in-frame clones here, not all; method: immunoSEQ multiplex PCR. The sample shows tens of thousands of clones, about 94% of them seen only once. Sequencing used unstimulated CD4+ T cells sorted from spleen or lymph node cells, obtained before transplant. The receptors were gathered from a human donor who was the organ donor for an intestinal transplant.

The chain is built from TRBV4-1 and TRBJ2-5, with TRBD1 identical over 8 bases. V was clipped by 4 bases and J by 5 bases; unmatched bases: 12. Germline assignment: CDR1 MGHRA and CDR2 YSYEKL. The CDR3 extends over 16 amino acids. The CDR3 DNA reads TGCGCCAGCAGCCCCGAGGCAGGGGGCGCGAAGGAGACCCAGTACTTC. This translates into CASSPEAGGAKETQYF.

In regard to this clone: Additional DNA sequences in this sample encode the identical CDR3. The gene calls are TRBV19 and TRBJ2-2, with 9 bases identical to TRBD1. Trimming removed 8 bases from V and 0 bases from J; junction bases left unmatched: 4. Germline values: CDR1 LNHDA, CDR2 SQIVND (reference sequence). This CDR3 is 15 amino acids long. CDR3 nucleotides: TGTGCCAGTCTGAGACAGGGGGCGAACACCGGGGAGCTGTTTTTT. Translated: CASLRQGANTGELFF.

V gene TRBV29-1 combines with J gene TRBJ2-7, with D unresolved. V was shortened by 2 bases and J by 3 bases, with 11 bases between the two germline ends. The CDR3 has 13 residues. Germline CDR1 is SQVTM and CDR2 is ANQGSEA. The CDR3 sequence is CSVEYGQGYEQYF. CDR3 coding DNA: TGCAGCGTTGAATACGGCCAAGGCTACGAGCAGTACTTC.

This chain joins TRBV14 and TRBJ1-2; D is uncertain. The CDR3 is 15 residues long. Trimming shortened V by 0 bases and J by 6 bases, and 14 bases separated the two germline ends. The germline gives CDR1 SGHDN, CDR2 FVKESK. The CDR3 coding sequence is TGTGCCAGCAGCCAAGATTTTAAGGGATTGGATGGCTACACCTTC. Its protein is CASSQDFKGLDGYTF.

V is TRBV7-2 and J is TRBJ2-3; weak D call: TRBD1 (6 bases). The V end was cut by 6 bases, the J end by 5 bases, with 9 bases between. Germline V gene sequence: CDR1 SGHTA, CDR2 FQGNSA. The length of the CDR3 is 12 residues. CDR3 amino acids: CASSQGLDTQYF. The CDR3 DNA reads TGTGCCAGCAGTCAGGGGTTAGATACGCAGTATTTT.

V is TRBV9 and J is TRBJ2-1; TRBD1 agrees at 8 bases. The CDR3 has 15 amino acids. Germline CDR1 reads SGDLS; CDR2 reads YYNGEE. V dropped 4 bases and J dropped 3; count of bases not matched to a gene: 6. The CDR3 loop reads CASSQDRGYYNEQFF. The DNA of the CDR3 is TGTGCCAGCAGCCAAGACAGGGGATACTACAATGAGCAGTTCTTC.

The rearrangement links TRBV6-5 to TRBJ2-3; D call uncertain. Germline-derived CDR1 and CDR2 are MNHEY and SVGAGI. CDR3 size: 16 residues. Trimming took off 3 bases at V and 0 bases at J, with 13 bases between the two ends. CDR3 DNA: TGTGCCAGCAGTTATTCGTTGGTGGGAAGCACAGATACGCAGTATTTT. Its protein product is CASSYSLVGSTDTQYF.

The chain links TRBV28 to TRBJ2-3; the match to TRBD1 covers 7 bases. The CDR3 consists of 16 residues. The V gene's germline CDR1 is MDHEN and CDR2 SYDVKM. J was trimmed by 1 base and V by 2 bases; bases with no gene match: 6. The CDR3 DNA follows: TGTGCCAGCAGTTTAGTAAGGGGGCGAGGCACAGATACGCAGTATTTT. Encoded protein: CASSLVRGRGTDTQYF.

The CDR3 spells CASSPTAGGYEQYF. DNA for the CDR3: TGCGCCAGCAGCCCTACCGCCGGGGGCTACGAGCAGTACTTC. The gene calls are TRBV5-1 and TRBJ2-7; D is perhaps TRBD2 (6 bases). Germline values: CDR1 SGHRS, CDR2 YFSETQ. The CDR3 consists of 14 residues. Trimming left V 4 bases short and J 3 bases short, with 14 bases between.

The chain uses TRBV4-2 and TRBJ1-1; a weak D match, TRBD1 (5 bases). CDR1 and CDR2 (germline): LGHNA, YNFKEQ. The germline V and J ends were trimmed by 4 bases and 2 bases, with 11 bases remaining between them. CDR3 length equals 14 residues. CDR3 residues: CASSLLRDNTEAFF. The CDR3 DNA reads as TGTGCCAGCAGCCTACTCCGGGACAACACTGAAGCTTTCTTT.

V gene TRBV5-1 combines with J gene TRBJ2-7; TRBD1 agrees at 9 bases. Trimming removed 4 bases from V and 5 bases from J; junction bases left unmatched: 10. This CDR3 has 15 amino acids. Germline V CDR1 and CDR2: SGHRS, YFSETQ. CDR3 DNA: TGCGCCAGCAGCCCGGACCCGGACAGGGGCCACGAGCAGTACTTC. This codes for CASSPDPDRGHEQYF.

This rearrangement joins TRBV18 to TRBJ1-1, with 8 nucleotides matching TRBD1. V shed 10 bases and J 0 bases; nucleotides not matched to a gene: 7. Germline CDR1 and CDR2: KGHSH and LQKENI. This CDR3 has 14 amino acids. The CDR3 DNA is TGTGCCACCAGACAGGGGAGATTGAACACTGAAGCTTTCTTT. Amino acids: CATRQGRLNTEAFF. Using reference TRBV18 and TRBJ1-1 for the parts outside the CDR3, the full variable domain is NAGVMQNPRHLVRRRGQEARLRCSPMKGHSHVYWYRQLPEEGLKFMVYLQKENIIDESGMPKERFSAEFPKEGPSILRIQQVVRGDSAAYFCATRQGRLNTEAFFGQGTRLTVV.

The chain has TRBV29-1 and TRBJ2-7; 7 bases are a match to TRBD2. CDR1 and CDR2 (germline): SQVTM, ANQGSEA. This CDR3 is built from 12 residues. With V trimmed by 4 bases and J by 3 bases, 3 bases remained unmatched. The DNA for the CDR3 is TGCAGCGTTGGTGGCGGGAGCTACGAGCAGTACTTC. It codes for CSVGGGSYEQYF.

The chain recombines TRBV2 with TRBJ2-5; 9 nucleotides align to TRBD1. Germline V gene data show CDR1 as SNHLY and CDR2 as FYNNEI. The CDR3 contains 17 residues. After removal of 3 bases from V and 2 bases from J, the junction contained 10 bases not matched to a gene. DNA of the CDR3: TGTGCCAGCAGTGATTTTGGGACAGGGAGGGTGCAAGAGACCCAGTACTTC. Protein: CASSDFGTGRVQETQYF.

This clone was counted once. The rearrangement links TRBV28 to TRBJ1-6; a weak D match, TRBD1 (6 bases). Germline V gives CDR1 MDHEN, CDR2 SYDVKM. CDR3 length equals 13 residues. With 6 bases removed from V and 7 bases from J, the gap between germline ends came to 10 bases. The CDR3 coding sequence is TGTGCCAGCAGAGGGGGTGTCAATTCACCCCTCCACTTT. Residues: CASRGGVNSPLHF. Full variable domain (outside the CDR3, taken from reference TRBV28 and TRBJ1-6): DVKVTQSSRYLVKRTGEKVFLECVQDMDHENMFWYRQDPGLGLRLIYFSYDVKMKEKGDIPEGYSVSREKKERFSLILESASTNQTSMYLCASRGGVNSPLHFGNGTRLTVT.

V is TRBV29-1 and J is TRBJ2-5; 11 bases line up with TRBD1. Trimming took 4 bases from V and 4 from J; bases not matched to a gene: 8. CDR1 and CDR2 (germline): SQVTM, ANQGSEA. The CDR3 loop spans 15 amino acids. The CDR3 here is CSVGRAGTGGETQYF. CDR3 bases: TGCAGCGTTGGGAGGGCAGGGACAGGGGGAGAGACCCAGTACTTC. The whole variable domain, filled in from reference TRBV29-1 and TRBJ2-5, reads SAVISQKPSRDICQRGTSLTIQCQVDSQVTMMFWYRQQPGQSLTLIATANQGSEATYESGFVIDKFPISRPNLTFSTLTVSNMSPEDSSIYLCSVGRAGTGGETQYFGPGTRLLVL.

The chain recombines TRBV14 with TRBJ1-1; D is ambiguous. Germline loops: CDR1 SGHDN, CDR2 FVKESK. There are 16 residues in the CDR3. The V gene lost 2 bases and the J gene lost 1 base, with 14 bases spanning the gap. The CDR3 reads CASSQKKNRKNTEAFF. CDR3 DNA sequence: TGTGCCAGCAGCCAAAAGAAAAACCGAAAGAACACTGAAGCTTTCTTT.

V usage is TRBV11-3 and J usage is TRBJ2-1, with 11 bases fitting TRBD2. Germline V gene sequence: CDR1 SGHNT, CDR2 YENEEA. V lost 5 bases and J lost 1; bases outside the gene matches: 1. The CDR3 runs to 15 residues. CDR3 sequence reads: CASSPSGGSYNEQFF. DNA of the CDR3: TGTGCCAGCAGCCCTAGCGGGGGGTCCTACAATGAGCAGTTCTTC.

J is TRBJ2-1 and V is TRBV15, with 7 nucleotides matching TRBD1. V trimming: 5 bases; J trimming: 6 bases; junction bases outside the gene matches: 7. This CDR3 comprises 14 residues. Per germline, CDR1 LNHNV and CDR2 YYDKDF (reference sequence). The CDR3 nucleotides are TGTGCCACCAGCCGACAGGGAACGGTCAATGAGCAGTTCTTC. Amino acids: CATSRQGTVNEQFF.

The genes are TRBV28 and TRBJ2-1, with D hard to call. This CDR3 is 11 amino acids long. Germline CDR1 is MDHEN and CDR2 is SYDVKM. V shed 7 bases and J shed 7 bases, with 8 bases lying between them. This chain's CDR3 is CASKIRNEQFF. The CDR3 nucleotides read TGTGCCAGCAAGATAAGAAATGAGCAGTTCTTC.

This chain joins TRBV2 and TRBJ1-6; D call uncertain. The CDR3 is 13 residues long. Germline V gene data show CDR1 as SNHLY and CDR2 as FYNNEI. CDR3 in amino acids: CAGMVEPKSPLHF. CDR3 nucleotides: TGTGCAGGCATGGTCGAGCCTAAGTCACCCCTCCACTTT.

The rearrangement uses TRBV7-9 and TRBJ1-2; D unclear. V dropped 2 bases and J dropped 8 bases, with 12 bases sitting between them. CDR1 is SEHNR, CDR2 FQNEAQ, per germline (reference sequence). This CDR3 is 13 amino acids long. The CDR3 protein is CASSLPDGHGYTF. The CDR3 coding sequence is TGTGCCAGCAGCTTACCGGACGGCCACGGCTACACCTTC.

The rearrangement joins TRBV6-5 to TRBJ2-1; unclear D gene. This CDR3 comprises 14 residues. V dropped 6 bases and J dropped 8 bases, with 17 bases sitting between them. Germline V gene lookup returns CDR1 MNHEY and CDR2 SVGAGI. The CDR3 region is CASRPRQFVYEQFF. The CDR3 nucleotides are TGTGCCAGCAGGCCTAGACAATTTGTGTATGAGCAGTTCTTC.

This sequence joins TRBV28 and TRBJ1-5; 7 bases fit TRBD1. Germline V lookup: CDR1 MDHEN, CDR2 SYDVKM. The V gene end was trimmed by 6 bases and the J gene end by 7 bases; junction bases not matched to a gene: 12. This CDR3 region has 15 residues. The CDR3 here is CASSHVNRGDQPQHF. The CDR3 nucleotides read TGTGCCAGCAGCCACGTAAACAGGGGAGACCAGCCCCAGCATTTT.

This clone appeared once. The CDR3 spells CASEKDRSSYGYTF. The CDR3 DNA follows: TGTGCCAGCGAAAAAGACAGATCCTCGTATGGCTACACCTTC. V usage is TRBV6-1 and J usage is TRBJ1-2; maybe TRBD1 (5 bases). The CDR3 sequence is 14 residues long. The V gene lost 8 bases and the J gene lost 5 bases, with 18 bases spanning the gap. Germline V lookup: CDR1 MNHNS, CDR2 SASEGT.

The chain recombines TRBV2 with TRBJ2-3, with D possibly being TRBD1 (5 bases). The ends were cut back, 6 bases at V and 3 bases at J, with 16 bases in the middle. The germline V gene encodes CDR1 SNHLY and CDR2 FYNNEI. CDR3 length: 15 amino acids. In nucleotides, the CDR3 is TGTGCCAGCAGAAGTGACAGTCCAAGGACAGATACGCAGTATTTT. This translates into CASRSDSPRTDTQYF.

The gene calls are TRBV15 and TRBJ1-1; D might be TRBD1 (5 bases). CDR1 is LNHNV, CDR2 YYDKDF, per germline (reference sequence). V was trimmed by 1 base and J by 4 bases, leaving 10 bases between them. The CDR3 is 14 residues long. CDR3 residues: CATSRGGSATEAFF. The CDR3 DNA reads TGTGCCACCAGCAGAGGGGGGTCGGCCACTGAAGCTTTCTTT.